The subject of this entry is one TCR beta chain. Sequenced by immunoSEQ multiplex PCR; TCRdb stores in-frame clones only, minus some. The data show 2 million to 3 million clones, 93% seen once. These data come from a study of shared clonotypes between healthy human individuals. This sequence was found in a man between 18 and 29 years old in good health. Some clones in this sample may be carry-over from other donors' samples. Sequenced: naive CD4+ T cells from PBMCs. The subset: CD45RA+ positively selected.

The CDR3 loop is CASSRRQGWGETQYF. CDR3 in DNA: TGTGCCAGCAGCCGACGACAGGGCTGGGGGGAGACCCAGTACTTC. The chain combines TRBV7-2 with TRBJ2-5, with 7 positions matching TRBD1. V lost 5 bases to trimming and J lost 5 bases; unmatched junction nucleotides: 11. Germline CDR1 is SGHTA and CDR2 is FQGNSA. The CDR3 is made up of 15 amino acids.